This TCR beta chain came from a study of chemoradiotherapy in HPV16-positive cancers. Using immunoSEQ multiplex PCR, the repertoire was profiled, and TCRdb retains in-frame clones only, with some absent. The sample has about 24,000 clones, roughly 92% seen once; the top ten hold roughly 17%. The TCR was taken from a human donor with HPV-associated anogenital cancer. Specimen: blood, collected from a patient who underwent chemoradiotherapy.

DNA for the CDR3: TGTGCCAGCAGGACAGGACAATACACAGATACGCAGTATTTT. Translation: CASRTGQYTDTQYF. The chain recombines TRBV27 with TRBJ2-3; D may be TRBD1 (6 bases). CDR3 length: 14 amino acids. Germline V gives CDR1 MNHEY, CDR2 SMNVEV (reference sequence). Trimming shortened V by 6 bases and J by 2 bases, and 12 bases separated the two germline ends.